The 14 T cell receptor beta chains in this list originate from one sample, sequenced in a study of blood T cells in healthy people across ages. A second PCR of about 7 to 12 cycles used a sample-barcoded 5' primer and a J-beta primer mix. From the 5' RACE reads, TCRdb called clonotypes with MiXCR, one entry per CDR3 protein. The sample yields almost 1 million distinct CDR3 sequences, roughly 51% seen once. Sequenced sample: blood. All receptors come from a woman between 55 and 75 years old in good health.

There are a few counts of this clonotype. The V call is TRBV4-2, the J call TRBJ1-1, with D uncertain. Per germline, CDR1 LGHNA and CDR2 YNFKEQ. Trimming took off 0 bases at V and 1 base at J, with 12 bases between the two ends. The CDR3 has 16 residues. In DNA, the CDR3 is TGTGCCAGCAGCCAAGATTCTCTTACTCGGAACACTGAAGCTTTCTTT. It codes for CASSQDSLTRNTEAFF.

The chain recombines TRBV9 with TRBJ2-3; 7 positions agree with TRBD1. Per the germline V gene, CDR1 is SGDLS and CDR2 is YYNGEE. This CDR3 spans 15 amino acids. The ends lost 4 bases at V and 2 bases at J; junction bases unmatched: 7. CDR3 sequence (DNA): TGTGCCAGCAGCCGGGGACAGAAATACACAGATACGCAGTATTTT. Translated, it gives CASSRGQKYTDTQYF.

The rearrangement uses TRBV4-1 and TRBJ2-3; the D gene is possibly TRBD2 (6 bases). In germline, CDR1 is MGHRA, CDR2 YSYEKL. V shed 2 bases and J shed 6 bases, with 12 bases lying between them. There are 14 residues in the CDR3. The DNA for the CDR3 is TGCGCCAGCAGCCAATCGGGACTGTCGGATACGCAGTATTTT. Translated: CASSQSGLSDTQYF.

The chain's CDR3 is CASSLGGSINYEQYF. The DNA for the CDR3 is TGTGCCAGCAGCTTAGGCGGGAGTATTAACTACGAGCAGTACTTC. This chain joins TRBV7-2 and TRBJ2-7; 7 bases line up with TRBD2. The CDR3 is 15 amino acids. Germline assignment: CDR1 SGHTA and CDR2 FQGNSA. Trimming cost V 1 base and J 3 bases; bases outside gene matches: 6.

This chain joins TRBV6-5 and TRBJ2-3; tentatively, D is TRBD2 (6 bases). The CDR3 has 16 residues. V gave up 6 bases and J gave up 5 bases, with 21 bases separating them. CDR1 and CDR2 (germline): MNHEY, SVGAGI. The CDR3 region has the DNA TGTGCCAGCAGCCGGGACTCCCCCGATAAAGTAGATACGCAGTATTTT. Translation: CASSRDSPDKVDTQYF.

This rearrangement joins TRBV6-5 to TRBJ1-4; no clear D gene. The CDR3 contains 14 residues. Germline lookup yields CDR1 MNHEY and CDR2 SVGAGI. The ends were cut back, 7 bases at V and 5 bases at J, with 14 bases in the middle. CDR3 sequence: CASKQHGGNEKLFF. The CDR3 DNA follows: TGTGCCAGCAAACAACACGGAGGGAATGAAAAACTGTTTTTT.

The rearrangement joins TRBV7-9 to TRBJ2-1, with 12 bases identical to TRBD2. The CDR3 totals 16 residues. CDR1 and CDR2 (germline): SEHNR, FQNEAQ (reference sequence). The ends lost 0 bases at V and 7 bases at J; junction bases unmatched: 4. The CDR3 loop reads CASSLASSGRGNEQFF. CDR3 in DNA: TGTGCCAGCAGCTTAGCTTCTAGCGGGAGGGGTAATGAGCAGTTCTTC.

Turning to this clonotype: The junction shows a germline mismatch at one end, possibly a read error. The V gene is TRBV3-1, the J gene TRBJ2-3; D is possibly TRBD2 (6 bases). Germline V CDR1 and CDR2: LGHDT, YNNKEL (reference sequence). This CDR3 comprises 15 residues. This CDR3 is CASSPMGGLDNEQFF. The CDR3 bases are TGTGCCAGCAGCCCCATGGGGGGATTGGACAATGAGCAGTTCTTT.

V and J are TRBV4-1 and TRBJ2-7, with 13 nucleotides matching TRBD2. The CDR3 runs 15 residues. V dropped 0 bases and J dropped 6; count of bases not matched to a gene: 2. Germline CDR1 is MGHRA and CDR2 is YSYEKL. As DNA, the CDR3 is TGCGCCAGCAGCCAAGAGGGACTAGCGGGAATCGAGCAGTACTTC. Its translation is CASSQEGLAGIEQYF.

The chain combines TRBV29-1 with TRBJ2-5; D gene unclear. The CDR3 runs to 12 residues. The V gene's germline CDR1 is SQVTM and CDR2 ANQGSEA. Trimming cost V 1 base and J 7 bases, with 10 bases left between them. CDR3 region: CSVEGLDGTQYF. CDR3 nucleotide sequence: TGCAGCGTTGAAGGGTTAGATGGGACCCAGTACTTC.

This clonotype was detected a few times. This chain links TRBV21-1 with TRBJ1-2; the table assigns TRBD1, which was not confirmed against the DNA. TRBV21-1 is listed as a pseudogene. The length of the CDR3 is 16 residues. CDR3 in DNA: TGTGCCAGCAGCAAAGGGTCCCCGGGCCCGGGCCTAGGCTACACCTTC. It codes for CASSKGSPGPGLGYTF.

This clonotype was seen repeatedly, ten times or more. The V and J genes are TRBV20-1 and TRBJ2-5; D may be TRBD2 (5 bases). The J call may be faulty, since TRBJ2-7 better matches the DNA end. The CDR3 sequence is 16 residues long. Germline V gene lookup returns CDR1 DFQATT and CDR2 SNEGSKA (reference sequence). The CDR3 DNA is TGCAGTGCTAGAGATTCGGGGAGAAGGGTCGCGGGCGAGCAGTACTTC. Translation gives CSARDSGRRVAGEQYF.

As DNA, the CDR3 is TGTGCCAGCTCACCCAGACAGGAGCGGGGCTACGAGCAGTACTTC. It yields the protein CASSPRQERGYEQYF. The chain couples TRBV18 to TRBJ2-7, with D perhaps matching TRBD2 (7 bases). The CDR3 extends over 15 amino acids. V lost 3 bases and J 3 bases, leaving 15 bases between the germline ends. Germline assignment: CDR1 KGHSH and CDR2 LQKENI.

There are many counts of this clonotype. The chain carries TRBV4-3 and TRBJ2-7, with a weak D call TRBD2 (6 bases). Trimming pared 3 bases from V and 1 base from J, leaving 13 bases between. Germline-derived CDR1 and CDR2 are LGHNA and YSLEER. This CDR3 has 15 amino acids. The CDR3 is CASSQGSGRSYEQYF. CDR3 coding DNA: TGCGCCAGCAGCCAGGGGTCTGGGAGGTCCTACGAGCAGTACTTC.